This is a list of T cell receptor beta chains from one sample in a study of Ad26.COV2.S vaccination and SARS-CoV-2 variants. The data were produced by immunoSEQ multiplex PCR, yet TCRdb's version contains in-frame clones alone and is incomplete. The table lists about 460,000 clones, 89% of them singletons. This specimen was peripheral blood, taken in a trial of Ad26.COV2.S vaccine versus placebo. These receptors were obtained from a person aged 18 to 65 who received the Ad26.COV2.S COVID-19 vaccine or a placebo. The CDR3 runs from the conserved cysteine through the conserved F or W. Fields, in order: V gene, clone size, D gene, J gene, CDR3 protein, CDR3 DNA. D genes are given only for firm matches. The size entry is marked missing in some rows and otherwise reads once, few, many or a size class.

>TRBV2|NA|NA|TRBJ2-7
CASSSRQAYEQYF
TGTGCCAGCAGTTCCCGACAGGCCTACGAGCAGTACTTC
>TRBV30|NA|NA|TRBJ1-2
CACRVYGYTF
TGTGCCTGCAGGGTGTATGGCTACACCTTC
>TRBV12-3/TRBV12-4|few|NA|TRBJ2-3
CASSGGRDTQYF
TGTGCCAGCAGTGGAGGGAGAGATACGCAGTATTTT
>TRBV27|NA|TRBD1|TRBJ2-1
CASSLGTGRDNEQFF
TGTGCCAGCAGTTTAGGGACAGGTCGGGACAATGAGCAGTTCTTC
>TRBV6-5|NA|NA|TRBJ2-3
CAGTSNPTTDTQYF
TGTGCCGGAACTAGCAACCCCACCACAGATACGCAGTATTTT
>TRBV14|NA|NA|TRBJ2-7
CASSQIPGLSYEQYF
TGTGCCAGCAGCCAGATCCCGGGTCTCTCCTACGAGCAGTACTTC
>TRBV28|NA|NA|TRBJ2-4
CASSPWGRGIAKNIQYF
TGTGCCAGCAGTCCCTGGGGGCGGGGTATAGCCAAAAACATTCAGTACTTC
>TRBV2|NA|NA|TRBJ2-2
CASSSNTGELFF
TGTGCCAGCAGTTCGAACACCGGGGAGCTGTTTTTT
>TRBV7-9|NA|NA|TRBJ1-1
CASSLFENTEAFF
TGTGCCAGCAGCTTATTCGAGAACACTGAAGCTTTCTTT
>TRBV4-3|NA|NA|TRBJ1-1
CASSTQTGAWTEAFF
TGCGCCAGCAGCACCCAGACAGGCGCCTGGACTGAAGCTTTCTTT
>TRBV11-2|NA|NA|TRBJ1-2
CASSFFGGLGYGYTF
TGTGCCAGCAGCTTCTTCGGGGGGTTGGGCTATGGCTACACCTTC
>TRBV7-9|NA|NA|TRBJ2-7
CASSTQPRDTSYEQYF
TGTGCCAGCAGCACGCAACCCCGGGACACCTCCTACGAGCAGTACTTC
>TRBV6-5|NA|NA|TRBJ2-5
CASSYSRGLKETQYF
TGTGCCAGCAGTTACTCTAGGGGCCTCAAAGAGACCCAGTACTTC
>TRBV7-9|NA|NA|TRBJ1-2
CASTVVPGSSYGYTF
TGTGCCAGCACTGTAGTGCCGGGTAGTTCCTATGGCTACACCTTC
>TRBV10-3|NA|NA|TRBJ2-7
CAISRTSYEQYF
TGTGCCATCAGCCGTACTAGCTACGAGCAGTACTTC
>TRBV19|NA|NA|TRBJ2-3
CASSINSNTDTQYF
TGTGCCAGTAGTATCAACTCCAACACAGATACGCAGTATTTT
>TRBV6-1|NA|NA|TRBJ1-4
CASSEGGVGLSTKLFF
TGTGCCAGCAGTGAAGGTGGAGTGGGCCTTTCAACTAAACTGTTTTTT
>TRBV3-1/TRBV3-2|NA|NA|TRBJ2-6
CASSQGSWGANVLTF
TGTGCCAGCAGCCAAGGAAGTTGGGGGGCCAACGTCCTGACTTTC
>TRBV10-3|NA|TRBD1|TRBJ2-2
CAINRGDTGELFF
TGTGCCATCAACAGGGGCGACACCGGGGAGCTGTTTTTT
>TRBV13|NA|TRBD1|TRBJ2-5
CASSFTGTGETQYF
TGTGCCAGCAGCTTCACCGGGACAGGGGAGACCCAGTACTTC
>TRBV7-2|NA|NA|TRBJ1-3
CASSLNWGGNTIYF
TGTGCCAGCAGCTTAAATTGGGGCGGAAACACCATATATTTT
>TRBV5-6|NA|NA|TRBJ1-6
CASSLGTDNSPLHF
TGTGCCAGCAGCTTGGGGACGGATAATTCACCCCTCCACTTT
>TRBV6-5|NA|NA|TRBJ2-7
CASSSGTHSSYEQYF
TGTGCCAGCAGTTCCGGGACCCACAGCTCCTACGAGCAGTACTTC
>TRBV2|NA|TRBD1|TRBJ2-2
CASRAGGTGELFF
TGTGCCAGCAGGGCAGGGGGCACCGGGGAGCTGTTTTTT
>TRBV7-8|NA|NA|TRBJ1-2
CASSLELGGPNYGYTF
TGTGCCAGCAGCTTAGAATTGGGGGGCCCTAACTATGGCTACACCTTC
>TRBV2|NA|NA|TRBJ2-7
CASSEERGEQYF
TGTGCCAGCAGTGAAGAGAGGGGTGAGCAGTACTTC
>TRBV5-4|NA|NA|TRBJ2-7
CASSPDASYEQYF
TGTGCCAGCAGCCCTGACGCCTCCTACGAGCAGTACTTC
>TRBV5-6|NA|NA|TRBJ2-5
CASSLLTAETQYF
TGTGCCAGCAGCTTGTTAACAGCAGAGACCCAGTACTTC
>TRBV18|once|NA|TRBJ1-4
CASSPGQTPGSEKLFF
TGTGCCAGCTCACCGGGCCAGACCCCTGGATCTGAAAAACTGTTTTTT
>TRBV7-9|NA|TRBD2|TRBJ2-2
CASSPGTSGGELFF
TGTGCCAGCAGCCCGGGGACTAGCGGCGGGGAGCTGTTTTTT
>TRBV29-1|NA|NA|TRBJ2-2
CSVDLGMNTGELFF
TGCAGCGTTGACCTGGGAATGAACACCGGGGAGCTGTTTTTT
>TRBV14|NA|NA|TRBJ2-7
CASSQVYEQYF
TGTGCCAGCAGCCAGGTCTACGAGCAGTACTTC
>TRBV7-6|NA|NA|TRBJ2-2
CASSPRDTYTGELFF
TGTGCCAGCAGCCCCCGGGACACATACACCGGGGAGCTGTTTTTT
>TRBV9|once|TRBD1|TRBJ1-2
CASSVNSGGNYGYTF
TGTGCCAGCAGCGTGAATTCAGGGGGTAACTATGGCTACACCTTC
>TRBV9|NA|TRBD1|TRBJ1-6
CASSPHPVPGQGAMYSPLHF
TGTGCCAGCAGCCCCCACCCCGTACCGGGACAGGGGGCGATGTACTCACCCCTCCACTTT
>TRBV6-6|NA|TRBD1|TRBJ2-7
CASSRTGNPGEQYF
TGTGCCAGCAGTCGGACAGGTAACCCGGGGGAGCAGTACTTC
>TRBV2|NA|TRBD2|TRBJ2-5
CASKLLTSGVGETQYF
TGTGCCAGCAAATTATTGACTAGCGGGGTCGGTGAGACCCAGTACTTC
>TRBV4-1|NA|NA|TRBJ2-5
CASSQGINGGETQYF
TGCGCCAGCAGCCAAGGGATTAACGGGGGAGAGACCCAGTACTTC
>TRBV30|NA|NA|TRBJ2-7
CAWSVRGRDEQYF
TGTGCCTGGAGTGTACGGGGTCGCGACGAGCAGTACTTC
>TRBV19|NA|NA|TRBJ1-4
CASSIGPSFEKLFF
TGTGCCAGTAGTATTGGACCCAGCTTTGAAAAACTGTTTTTT
>TRBV11-2|NA|NA|TRBJ1-1
CASSPEIGGYTEAFF
TGTGCCAGCAGCCCTGAAATCGGGGGTTACACTGAAGCTTTCTTT
>TRBV9|NA|NA|TRBJ2-3
CASSADTASTDTQYF
TGTGCCAGCAGCGCTGATACGGCTAGCACAGATACGCAGTATTTT
>TRBV11-2|NA|TRBD2|TRBJ2-5
CASSVGHSGSGKTQYF
TGTGCCAGCAGCGTCGGCCATAGCGGGAGCGGGAAGACCCAGTACTTC
>TRBV13|NA|NA|TRBJ1-1
CASSSRGQMNTEAFF
TGTGCCAGCAGCTCACGCGGACAGATGAACACTGAAGCTTTCTTT
>TRBV6-5|NA|NA|TRBJ1-1
CASSYREANTEAFF
TGTGCCAGCAGTTATAGGGAGGCGAACACTGAAGCTTTCTTT
>TRBV18|once|TRBD1|TRBJ2-5
CASSPGQGETQYF
TGTGCCAGCTCGCCGGGACAGGGGGAGACCCAGTACTTC
>TRBV25-1|NA|TRBD2|TRBJ2-3
CASSEIPLSGGADTQYF
TGTGCCAGCAGTGAAATCCCCCTTAGCGGGGGGGCTGATACGCAGTATTTT
>TRBV28|NA|TRBD1|TRBJ1-2
CASSPTGSSSNYGYTF
TGTGCCAGCAGTCCGACAGGGTCCTCTTCTAACTATGGCTACACCTTC
>TRBV28|NA|NA|TRBJ2-6
CASSSWAESSGANVLTF
TGTGCCAGCAGTTCATGGGCAGAGAGCTCTGGGGCCAACGTCCTGACTTTC
>TRBV7-2|NA|TRBD1|TRBJ1-5
CASSPGQASNQPQHF
TGTGCCAGCAGCCCGGGACAGGCTAGCAATCAGCCCCAGCATTTT
>TRBV7-8|NA|TRBD2|TRBJ2-7
CASSLAGGPEQYF
TGTGCCAGCAGCTTAGCGGGAGGGCCGGAGCAGTACTTC
>TRBV11-2|NA|NA|TRBJ1-1
CASSLDLLQLMNTEAFF
TGTGCCAGCAGCTTAGACCTTTTACAGCTTATGAACACTGAAGCTTTCTTT
>TRBV6-6|NA|NA|TRBJ1-2
CASNPQRALYGYTF
TGTGCCAGCAACCCCCAGAGGGCCCTCTATGGCTACACCTTC